The T cell receptor (beta chain) under discussion was sequenced for a study of blood T cell repertoires in COVID-19. Across the whole study: From T cells, B-cell-depleted T cells, or PBMCs came the material, which was cDNA or gDNA.

In the authors' methods: Counts of nucleated cells, estimated from reference gene primer amplification, were obtained. This table comes from immunoSEQ multiplex PCR, and its TCRdb copy is limited to in-frame clones, with some not included. V and J calls and clone size come straight from that table; D and trimming were deduced from the DNA. The repertoire consists of around 92,000 clones, with about 82% occurring once and the leading ten covering roughly 13%. The ends were cut back, 5 bases at V and 4 bases at J, with 14 bases in the middle. The CDR3 runs to 14 residues. Per the germline V gene, CDR1 is MNHEY and CDR2 is SVGAGI.

This chain links TRBV6-5 with TRBJ1-2, with D perhaps TRBD1 (6 bases). Specimen: peripheral blood. This TCR came from a woman aged 55-69 years in a cohort sampled during active or convalescent COVID-19. CDR3 bases: TGTGCCAGCAGTCCACCGGGGGGCAGCTATGGCTACACCTTC. It specifies CASSPPGGSYGYTF.